This T cell receptor beta chain was found in a study of blood T cell repertoires in COVID-19. Participants' own reports of clinical history determined their cohort assignment. Clones were read by immunoSEQ multiplex PCR, and TCRdb kept only the in-frame ones, dropping some. The sample records roughly 300,000 clones, about nine tenths being singletons. The V end lost 3 bases, the J end lost 0 bases, and 12 bases lay between the germline ends. In germline, CDR1 is SGDLS, CDR2 YYNGEE. This CDR3 is built from 15 residues. The specimen was PBMCs or T cells enriched from blood (not recorded which). The receptor was isolated from a woman between 18 and 29 years old who had recovered from COVID-19. The chain carries TRBV9 and TRBJ1-1; possible D gene TRBD1, 6 bases. CDR3 protein: CASSAGGGLNTEAFF. The CDR3 region has the DNA TGTGCCAGCAGCGCGGGAGGGGGATTGAACACTGAAGCTTTCTTT.